The 9 T cell receptor beta chains below come from one sample, sequenced in a study of cytomegalovirus exposure and HLA in healthy donors. 60 Vbeta and 13 Jbeta primers were used in PCR. Sequencing was performed with immunoSEQ multiplex PCR; in TCRdb, only in-frame clones are kept and a portion is missing. The sample carries about 170,000 clones, approximately 71% recorded once. What was sequenced was PBMCs. These receptor sequences come from a girl aged 5-17 years in good health and CMV-seronegative.

The chain joins TRBV7-6 to TRBJ1-1; D not resolved. V lost 3 bases and J 1 base, leaving 6 bases between the germline ends. This CDR3 region has 13 residues. Germline lookup yields CDR1 SGHVS and CDR2 FNYEAQ. CDR3 in DNA: TGTGCCAGCAGCTTCAGACAGAACACTGAAGCTTTCTTT. Protein: CASSFRQNTEAFF.

This clone is a singleton in its sample. The rearrangement joins TRBV5-1 to TRBJ1-3, with a weak D call TRBD1 (5 bases). From germline, CDR1 is SGHRS and CDR2 YFSETQ. This CDR3 region has 16 residues. Deletions cut 0 bases from V and 1 base from J, with 11 bases between. CDR3 sequence reads: CASSLDWGGSGNTIYF. CDR3 DNA: TGCGCCAGCAGCTTGGACTGGGGGGGGTCTGGAAACACCATATATTTT.

The chain joins TRBV7-6 to TRBJ2-1; TRBD2 matches 9 bases. J gave up 2 bases and V 3 bases, and 2 bases lay outside the gene matches. In germline, CDR1 is SGHVS, CDR2 FNYEAQ. This CDR3 is built from 15 residues. CDR3 DNA: TGTGCCAGCAGCTTGGGCGGGGGGGCCTACAATGAGCAGTTCTTC. It translates to CASSLGGGAYNEQFF. Supplemented by reference TRBV7-6 and TRBJ2-1, the full variable domain reads GAGVSQSPRYKVTKRGQDVALRCDPISGHVSLYWYRQALGQGPEFLTYFNYEAQQDKSGLPNDRFSAERPEGSISTLTIQRTEQRDSAMYRCASSLGGGAYNEQFFGPGTRLTVL.

The DNA for the CDR3 is TGTGCCAGCAGCGCCTCGAGGCCCGGGGAGCTGTTTTTT. It yields the protein CASSASRPGELFF. This rearrangement joins TRBV11-3 to TRBJ2-2; D is unclear. From germline, CDR1 is SGHNT and CDR2 YENEEA. The CDR3 sequence is 13 residues long. Trimming cost V 5 bases and J 6 bases, with 10 bases left between them.

This clone was counted a single time. The chain joins TRBV5-1 to TRBJ2-1, with 7 positions matching TRBD1. The CDR3 runs 13 residues. Germline loops: CDR1 SGHRS, CDR2 YFSETQ. Unmatched junction bases numbered 3, after V lost 2 bases and J lost 7 bases. CDR3 nucleotide sequence: TGCGCCAGCAGCTTCGACAGGGTGAATGAGCAGTTCTTC. This gives the protein CASSFDRVNEQFF. Using reference TRBV5-1 and TRBJ2-1 for the parts outside the CDR3, the full variable domain is KAGVTQTPRYLIKTRGQQVTLSCSPISGHRSVSWYQQTPGQGLQFLFEYFSETQRNKGNFPGRFSGRQFSNSRSEMNVSTLELGDSALYLCASSFDRVNEQFFGPGTRLTVL.

The sample holds a few counts of this clone. The V call is TRBV11-2, the J call TRBJ2-5, with a possible D match to TRBD2 (6 bases). V was clipped by 2 bases and J by 0 bases, with 16 bases between them. Germline lookup yields CDR1 SGHAT and CDR2 FQNNGV. This CDR3 has 17 residues. CDR3 residues: CASSLPSRDSYQETQYF. CDR3 in DNA: TGTGCCAGCAGCTTACCGTCTAGGGACTCGTACCAAGAGACCCAGTACTTC. The full variable domain, with the rest looked up from reference TRBV11-2 and TRBJ2-5, is EAGVAQSPRYKIIEKRQSVAFWCNPISGHATLYWYQQILGQGPKLLIQFQNNGVVDDSQLPKDRFSAERLKGVDSTLKIQPAKLEDSAVYLCASSLPSRDSYQETQYFGPGTRLLVL.

The chain recombines TRBV5-1 with TRBJ1-4, with no clear D. The CDR3 extends over 11 amino acids. With 4 bases removed from V and 7 bases from J, the gap between germline ends came to 5 bases. Germline V CDR1 and CDR2: SGHRS, YFSETQ. The CDR3 coding sequence is TGCGCCAGCAGCCGGGGTGAAAAACTGTTTTTT. Its protein product is CASSRGEKLFF.

The chain carries TRBV18 and TRBJ1-5, with D tentatively TRBD1 (6 bases). The V end lost 3 bases, the J end lost 5 bases, and 14 bases lay between the germline ends. This CDR3 comprises 15 residues. CDR1 KGHSH and CDR2 LQKENI come from the germline V gene. CDR3 coding DNA: TGTGCCAGCTCACCGACAGGAAATCGGGATCAGCCCCAGCATTTT. Translated: CASSPTGNRDQPQHF.

This chain uses TRBV7-2 with TRBJ2-1, with 10 bases that match TRBD2. From germline, CDR1 is SGHTA and CDR2 FQGNSA. V lost 1 base to trimming and J lost 8 bases; unmatched junction nucleotides: 8. The CDR3 loop spans 16 amino acids. The CDR3 loop is CASSLVGTSVWDEQFF. The CDR3 bases are TGTGCCAGCAGCTTAGTAGGGACTAGCGTGTGGGATGAGCAGTTCTTC.